Sequencing of this T cell receptor (beta chain) was carried out in a study of blood T cell repertoires in COVID-19. Study-level background: Samples came from the United States, Italy and Spain, spanning acute and convalescent COVID-19. The analysed material was cDNA or gDNA that came from T cells, B-cell-depleted T cells, or PBMCs.

Germline V gene lookup returns CDR1 GTSNPN and CDR2 SVGIG (reference sequence). The CDR3 covers 10 residues. The V gene lost 8 bases and the J gene lost 5 bases, with 9 bases spanning the gap. Under the authors' procedure: Nucleated cell number was recorded as an estimate derived from reference gene primer amplification. Profiled with immunoSEQ multiplex PCR; TCRdb holds only in-frame clones, not every one. V and J calls and clone size follow that table, whereas D and trimming were derived from the DNA. The sample lists about 66,000 clones; 88% were seen once. This sequence was found in a woman aged 70-85 years with acute or convalescent COVID-19. Sequenced: peripheral blood. V gene TRBV30 combines with J gene TRBJ1-1, with D unclear. Written as DNA, the CDR3 is TGTGCCCAATACAAAACTGAAGCTTTCTTT. It codes for CAQYKTEAFF.